The rows below give T cell receptor beta chains drawn from one sample of a study of Tregs in tolerant kidney transplant recipients. Assay used: immunoSEQ multiplex PCR; TCRdb lists only in-frame clones, some missing. This table has roughly 14,000 clones, approximately 94% appearing once. What was sequenced was CD8+ T cells from blood. These receptors all stem from a human donor in good health. The CDR3 runs from the conserved cysteine through the conserved F or W. A D gene is named only where the DNA matches it firmly. Size is stated for part of the rows, as once, few or many counts, or as a class when the clone is expanded.

clone size	D gene	V gene	J gene	CDR3 DNA	CDR3 protein
once	NA	TRBV6-1	TRBJ1-1	TGTGCCAGCAGAGTTAAGGAGGCTTTCTTT	CASRVKEAFF
NA	NA	TRBV19	TRBJ1-1	TGTGCCAGTAGTATTGGACGGAACACTGAAGCTTTCTTT	CASSIGRNTEAFF
NA	NA	TRBV4-3	TRBJ2-7	TGCGCCAGCAGCCAAGATAGGAGTAGTTCCTACGAGCAGTACTTC	CASSQDRSSSYEQYF
NA	NA	TRBV6-5	TRBJ2-3	TGTGCCAGCAGTTACTCAGGGGGAGATACGCAGTATTTT	CASSYSGGDTQYF
NA	NA	TRBV27	TRBJ2-6	TGTGCCAGCAGTTTATCTAGCTCCTCTGGGGCCAACGTCCTGACTTTC	CASSLSSSSGANVLTF
once	NA	TRBV13	TRBJ1-1	TGTGCCAGCAGCTTAGTTTCACGGGGGGCTGACACTGAAGCTTTCTTT	CASSLVSRGADTEAFF
NA	TRBD2	TRBV7-9	TRBJ2-3	TGTGCCAGCAGCTTATACGTAGCGGGGCCCACAGATACGCAGTATTTT	CASSLYVAGPTDTQYF
NA	TRBD2	TRBV9	TRBJ2-2	TGTGCCAGCAGCCCCCGACTAGCGGCGAACACCGGGGAGCTGTTTTTT	CASSPRLAANTGELFF
NA	NA	TRBV7-9	TRBJ1-1	TGTGCCAGCAGCTTCACAGCGAACACTGAAGCTTTCTTT	CASSFTANTEAFF
NA	NA	TRBV7-2	TRBJ2-5	TGTGCCAGCAGCTTGGGGCTAGGGGAGACCCAGTACTTC	CASSLGLGETQYF
NA	NA	TRBV19	TRBJ2-3	TGTGCCACTAGTGCGGCGGCGGATACGCAGTATTTT	CATSAAADTQYF
NA	NA	TRBV6-6	TRBJ1-1	TGTGCCAGCAGTTACTCAGGTACCAGAGAAGCTTTCTTT	CASSYSGTREAFF
NA	TRBD2	TRBV12-5	TRBJ2-3	TGTGCTAGTGGTTTGGCTAGCGGGAGGGCCGCAGATACGCAGTATTTT	CASGLASGRAADTQYF
NA	NA	TRBV19	TRBJ1-2	TGTGCCAGTTGGGGGTTCGGCTACACCTTC	CASWGFGYTF
NA	NA	TRBV30	TRBJ2-7	TGTGCCTGGACGAGAGGGAACTACGAGCAGTACTTC	CAWTRGNYEQYF
NA	NA	TRBV6-6	TRBJ1-1	TGTGCCAGCAGCCCCACCACTGAAGCTTTCTTT	CASSPTTEAFF
few	NA	TRBV27	TRBJ2-5	TGTGCCAGCAGTCCCCGATCAGGACAGCAAGAGACCCAGTACTTC	CASSPRSGQQETQYF
NA	NA	TRBV6-6	TRBJ1-5	TGTGCCAGCAGCCCCATGGCAGGGACGAATCAGCCCCAGCATTTT	CASSPMAGTNQPQHF
NA	NA	TRBV4-1	TRBJ1-1	TGCGCCAGCCGTACGACCAGCACTGAAGCTTTCTTT	CASRTTSTEAFF
once	TRBD1	TRBV19	TRBJ1-5	TGTGCCAGTAGTGAAGCAGGGGGGCGCAATCAGCCCCAGCATTTT	CASSEAGGRNQPQHF
NA	NA	TRBV9	TRBJ2-7	TGTGCCAGCAGCGCAAGGGTTGGAGCGCAGTACTTC	CASSARVGAQYF
NA	NA	TRBV19	TRBJ2-6	TGTGCCAGTAGTACCTGGACAGTGGAGAGAGCCAACGTCCTGACTTTC	CASSTWTVERANVLTF
NA	TRBD1	TRBV11-2	TRBJ2-7	TGTGCCAGCAGTTACTTCCGGACAGGGGGCTACGAGCAGTACTTC	CASSYFRTGGYEQYF
NA	TRBD2	TRBV7-3	TRBJ2-3	TGTGCCAGCAGCTTCCTGGGACTAAGCACAGATACGCAGTATTTT	CASSFLGLSTDTQYF
once	NA	TRBV19	TRBJ1-5	TGTGCCAGTAGTATCAAGTTCAGGGGTAATCAGCCCCAGCATTTT	CASSIKFRGNQPQHF
NA	TRBD1	TRBV5-1	TRBJ1-2	TGCGCCAGCAGCTTGGTAACAGGGGGCGCGCAGGGCTACACCTTC	CASSLVTGGAQGYTF
NA	NA	TRBV27	TRBJ2-3	TGTGCCAGCAGTTTATCACGATCTATCACAGATACGCAGTATTTT	CASSLSRSITDTQYF
NA	TRBD2	TRBV5-1	TRBJ2-7	TGCGCCAGCAGCTTGGTTCCTAGCGGGTCCTTCTACGAGCAGTACTTC	CASSLVPSGSFYEQYF
NA	NA	TRBV7-6	TRBJ2-7	TGTGCCAGCAGCTTAGGTTCGGGGCACTCCTACGAGCAGTACTTC	CASSLGSGHSYEQYF
NA	TRBD2	TRBV4-1	TRBJ2-2	TGCGCCAGCAGCCACCCTAGCGGGGGATACACCGGGGAGCTGTTTTTT	CASSHPSGGYTGELFF
NA	NA	TRBV7-9	TRBJ2-7	TGTGCCAGCAGCTTAGGGTGGGGGGGCCCGGACGAGCAGTACTTC	CASSLGWGGPDEQYF
NA	TRBD2	TRBV7-2	TRBJ2-7	TGTGCCAGCAGCTTAGTGACTAGCCCGTCCTACGAGCAGTACTTC	CASSLVTSPSYEQYF
NA	NA	TRBV7-6	TRBJ2-7	TGTGCCAGCAGCTTATCGGTTGGCGGACGTCCCGACGAGCAGTACTTC	CASSLSVGGRPDEQYF
NA	TRBD2	TRBV7-8	TRBJ2-1	TGTGCCAGCAGCGGGGGGGAACTAGCCTACAATGAGCAGTTCTTC	CASSGGELAYNEQFF
NA	NA	TRBV4-1	TRBJ1-2	TGCGCCAGCAGCCAAGATAGATCAGGTCCAGGCTACACCTTC	CASSQDRSGPGYTF
NA	NA	TRBV30	TRBJ2-1	TGTGCCTGGAGTGTTTTGAATGAGCAGTTCTTC	CAWSVLNEQFF
NA	NA	TRBV30	TRBJ2-3	TGTGCCTGGAGTCAGGGAGAGGCAGATACGCAGTATTTT	CAWSQGEADTQYF
NA	NA	TRBV7-3	TRBJ2-5	TGTGCGCGCAATGAGACCCAGTACTTC	CARNETQYF
once	NA	TRBV6-8	TRBJ2-7	TGTGCCAGCAGTTACTCGATGGGTAACGAGCAGTACTTC	CASSYSMGNEQYF
NA	NA	TRBV4-1	TRBJ2-7	TGCGCCAGCAGCCAAGACGGTCTGGAGCCCTACGAGCAGTACTTC	CASSQDGLEPYEQYF
NA	TRBD1	TRBV6-4	TRBJ2-1	TGTGCCAGCAGTGTAACGGCACAGGGGGCCTACAATGAGCAGTTCTTC	CASSVTAQGAYNEQFF
NA	TRBD1	TRBV4-3	TRBJ1-2	TGCGCCAGCAGCCCGCGGACAGGACTTAACTATGGCTACACCTTC	CASSPRTGLNYGYTF
once	TRBD1	TRBV11-3	TRBJ2-2	TGTGCCAGCAGCCGAAGACAGGGCCAGGACACCGGGGAGCTGTTTTTT	CASSRRQGQDTGELFF
NA	NA	TRBV4-3	TRBJ2-1	TGCGCCAGCAGCCAAGATTACGGGACTCCTACCTACAATGAGCAGTTCTTC	CASSQDYGTPTYNEQFF
NA	NA	TRBV9	TRBJ2-6	TGTGCCAGCAGCGTAGTGGGGGCTGGGGCCAACGTCCTGACTTTC	CASSVVGAGANVLTF
NA	TRBD2	TRBV29-1	TRBJ2-1	TGCAGCGCCCGGGGGGGTAGCCACAATGAGCAGTTCTTC	CSARGGSHNEQFF
few	TRBD1	TRBV5-1	TRBJ1-5	TGCGCCAGCAGCTTTGGGACAGGGTCAGGGCCCCAGCATTTT	CASSFGTGSGPQHF
NA	TRBD2	TRBV7-9	TRBJ2-3	TGTGCCAGCAGCTCCGCGGGGGTTACCACAGATACGCAGTATTTT	CASSSAGVTTDTQYF
NA	NA	TRBV28	TRBJ1-1	TGTGCCAGCAGCCCGTACCGGGGTGAAGCTTTCTTT	CASSPYRGEAFF
NA	TRBD2	TRBV5-6	TRBJ2-7	TGTGCCAGCAGCCCGGGACTAGCGGGAGGCGAGCAGTACTTC	CASSPGLAGGEQYF